Sequencing of this TCR beta chain was carried out in a study of T cells in narcolepsy. Data came from immunoSEQ multiplex PCR; TCRdb stores just in-frame clones and leaves some out. The table lists around 27,000 clones, approximately 80% of them singletons, with roughly 0.7% in the top ten. This CDR3 region has 12 residues. Trimming took off 6 bases at V and 4 bases at J, with 9 bases between the two ends. The germline V gene has CDR1 MNHEY and CDR2 SVGAGI. Study-wide results and caveats: In some patient and control memory CD4+ samples, autoreactive clones were absent.

As to this clone: Its antigen is not known.

The material sequenced was CD45RA- memory CD4+ T cells from PBMCs. The sequence was collected from a human donor with narcolepsy. V gene TRBV6-5 combines with J gene TRBJ1-2; D may be TRBD1 (5 bases). CDR3 loop: CASRDTVYGYTF. CDR3 DNA sequence: TGTGCCAGCAGGGACACAGTCTATGGCTACACCTTC.